This entry concerns a single TCR beta chain. No cognate antigen has been identified for it. The input lacks base qualities; no much larger clone sits a single base away. This sample stems from a study of blood T cell repertoires in COVID-19 (TCRdb year 2020). With regard to the full study: Samples from collaborators originated in the United States, Italy and Spain and spanned both the acute and convalescent phases of COVID-19. The repertoires were released in a freely available public database intended as a resource for research on the immune response to SARS-CoV-2. Deeply sampled blood TCRbeta repertoires from subjects exposed to, actively infected with, or recovered from COVID-19 were included in the dataset. Where available, HLA class I and class II types were taken from metadata supplied by the sample provider and were not determined by assay-based typing. The samples were drawn from the first 160 participants of the ongoing ImmuneRACE study and from 1,254 subjects provided by 6 global collaborators. The prospective study material was composed of cDNA or gDNA derived from T cells, B-cell-depleted T cells, or PBMCs. Sample metadata almost always included a de-identified subject ID, COVID-19 status, age in years and sex. Study-wide findings and limitations: The amount of clinical and demographic metadata varied by source and participant and was provided uncurated.

The immunoSEQ Assay, a bias-controlled multiplex PCR, was used to amplify TCRbeta CDR3 regions from genomic DNA. The authors' analysis ran thus. The number of nucleated cells in each sample was estimated from the amplification of reference gene primers within the assay. To quantify the absolute abundance of each unique TCRbeta CDR3 rearrangement, sequence reads were collapsed and filtered. For each sample, productive Simpson clonality was calculated by taking the square root of Simpson's diversity index across productive rearrangements. In TCRdb, the immuneACCESS table is reduced to in-frame sequences with V and J assigned. These tables do not hold every clone; where another copy was compared, an unresolved V gene accounts for under half, and the others remain unexplained. From that table come the V and J calls and clone size; the DNA was used to work out D and trimming. In all, the sample holds roughly 280,000 clones, and around nine tenths of those were seen once. Approximately 2% of the sample rests with the top ten.

The CDR3 runs 13 amino acids, cysteine and phenylalanine included. CDR3 DNA only is kept here, 39 bases in frame from base 1. CDR1 and CDR2, looked up from the germline V gene (reference sequence), are MNHEY and SMNVEV. V gives up 7 bases and J gives up 0 bases, and the segment between their germline ends measures 6 bases. Participants in the prospective study were enrolled through a virtual design, were aged about 18 to 90 years, and lived in approximately 25 United States geographic areas. To assign participants to cohorts, the prospective study relied on clinical history that participants themselves reported in a screening survey and a study questionnaire. Recovered participants in ImmuneRACE Cohort 3 were defined by two consecutive negative NP/OP PCR tests, clearance by a healthcare professional, or resolution of symptoms. Each participant in the prospective study had whole blood, serum and a nasopharyngeal or oropharyngeal swab collected by mobile phlebotomists. Additional blood draws and questionnaires over an approximately 2-month period could optionally be provided by prospective study participants. Before DNA extraction, prospective study blood samples were shipped either frozen or at room temperature.

Here the chain combines TRBV27 and TRBJ2-2, with the D segment identity uncertain. The receptor comes from a woman in her sixties or seventies who had recovered from COVID-19. Sequencing used PBMCs or T cells enriched from blood (not recorded which). The CDR3 has the sequence CASTNTNTGELFF. The DNA sequence is as follows: TGTGCCAGCACCAACACGAACACCGGGGAGCTGTTTTTT.